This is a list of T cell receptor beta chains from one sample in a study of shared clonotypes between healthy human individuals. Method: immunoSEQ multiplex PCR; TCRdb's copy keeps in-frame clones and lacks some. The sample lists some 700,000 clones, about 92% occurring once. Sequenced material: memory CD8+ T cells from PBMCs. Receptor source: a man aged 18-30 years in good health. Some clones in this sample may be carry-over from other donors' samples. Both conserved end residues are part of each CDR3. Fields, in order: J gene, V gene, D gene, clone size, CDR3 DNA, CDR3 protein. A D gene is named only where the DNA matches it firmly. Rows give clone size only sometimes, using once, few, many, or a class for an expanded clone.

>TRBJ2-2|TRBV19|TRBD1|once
TGTGCCAGTAGTACCCGACAGGGGAACACCGGGGAGCTGTTTTTT
CASSTRQGNTGELFF
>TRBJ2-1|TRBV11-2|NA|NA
TGTGCCAGCAGCCTCCGGAGGGGGGGTTATAATGAGCAGTTCTTC
CASSLRRGGYNEQFF
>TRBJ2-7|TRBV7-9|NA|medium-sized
TGTGCCAGCAGCCCCCGGGGCTACGAGCAGTACTTC
CASSPRGYEQYF
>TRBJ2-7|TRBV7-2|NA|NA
TGTGCCAGCAGCTTATTATCGGGGTACGAGCAGTACTTC
CASSLLSGYEQYF
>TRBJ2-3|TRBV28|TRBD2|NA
TGTGCCAGCAGTAATACTAGCGGGAGTCGAACAGATACGCAGTATTTT
CASSNTSGSRTDTQYF
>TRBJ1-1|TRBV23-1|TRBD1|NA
TGCGCCAGCAGTCAACCGGACAGGGGCAGGCGTACTGAAGCTTTCTTT
CASSQPDRGRRTEAFF
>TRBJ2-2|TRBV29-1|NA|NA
TGCAGCGCCCTTGGGGGCGGGGAGCTGTTTTTT
CSALGGGELFF
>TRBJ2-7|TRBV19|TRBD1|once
TGTGCCAGTAGTATAATCCGGGACAGCGGTTACGAGCAGTACTTC
CASSIIRDSGYEQYF
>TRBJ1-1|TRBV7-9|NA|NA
TGTGCCAGCAGCCCGCCGGCGGGGTTGAACACTGAAGCTTTCTTT
CASSPPAGLNTEAFF
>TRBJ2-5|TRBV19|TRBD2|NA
TGTGCCAGTACCTCTGCGGGAGAGGAAGAGACCCAGTACTTC
CASTSAGEEETQYF
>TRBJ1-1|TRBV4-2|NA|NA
TGTGCCAGCAGCTTATCAGGGATGAACACTGAAGCTTTCTTT
CASSLSGMNTEAFF
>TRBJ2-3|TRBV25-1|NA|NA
TGTGCCAGCAGTGATTTCCGACCCGAAGGAAGCACAGATACGCAGTATTTT
CASSDFRPEGSTDTQYF
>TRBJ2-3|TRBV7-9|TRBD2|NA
TGTGCCAGCAGCTCCCTATGGACTAGCGGGAGGGCCGTCACAGATACGCAGTATTTT
CASSSLWTSGRAVTDTQYF
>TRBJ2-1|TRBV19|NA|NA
TGTGCCAGTAGAAAGGGTGGAGCCTACAATGAGCAGTTCTTC
CASRKGGAYNEQFF
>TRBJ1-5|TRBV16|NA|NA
TGTGCCAGCAGCCAATCGGCAGGGACGGTGAGTCAGCCCCAGCATTTT
CASSQSAGTVSQPQHF
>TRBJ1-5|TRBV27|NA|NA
TGTGCCAGCAGGCAGGGGATGGGCAATCAGCCCCAGCATTTT
CASRQGMGNQPQHF
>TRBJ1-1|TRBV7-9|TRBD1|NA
TGTGCCAGCAGGACGTCGCAGGGGGCACCTGAAGCTTTCTTT
CASRTSQGAPEAFF
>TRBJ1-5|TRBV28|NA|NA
TGTGCCAGCAGACTATCGAGGGGCCTGAATCAGCCCCAGCATTTT
CASRLSRGLNQPQHF
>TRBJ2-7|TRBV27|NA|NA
TGTGCCAGCCGGTCTCTTGGGGACTACGAGCAGTACTTC
CASRSLGDYEQYF
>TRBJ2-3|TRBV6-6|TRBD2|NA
TGTGCCAGCAGTTACTCGGGAGCGGGGCCCACAGATACGCAGTATTTT
CASSYSGAGPTDTQYF
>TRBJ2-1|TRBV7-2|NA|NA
TGTGCCAGCAGCTTAGGATGGGTCAGGGGATCTATGGATGAGCAGTTCTTC
CASSLGWVRGSMDEQFF
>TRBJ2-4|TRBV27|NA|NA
TGTGCCAGCGCGGAGTTCTCCAAAAACATTCAGTACTTC
CASAEFSKNIQYF
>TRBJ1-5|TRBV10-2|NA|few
TGCGCCAGCAGAGCACAGAGTAGCAATCAGCCCCAGCATTTT
CASRAQSSNQPQHF
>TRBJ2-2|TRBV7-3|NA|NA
TGTGCCAGCAGCTTAGTAAGAGGAGGGCAAGCCGGGGAGCTGTTTTTT
CASSLVRGGQAGELFF
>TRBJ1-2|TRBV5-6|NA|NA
TGTGCCAGCAGCTCTAATGACGGAATTTACACCTTC
CASSSNDGIYTF
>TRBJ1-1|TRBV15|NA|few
TGTGCCACCAGCCCAAGGTGGGACACTGAAGCTTTCTTT
CATSPRWDTEAFF
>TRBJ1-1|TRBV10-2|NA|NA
TGCGCCAGCAGTTGGGACGAGGTTGAAGCTTTCTTT
CASSWDEVEAFF
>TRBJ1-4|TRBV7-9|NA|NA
TGTGCCAGCAGCTTAGGGCAGTTGGCTGAAAAACTGTTTTTT
CASSLGQLAEKLFF
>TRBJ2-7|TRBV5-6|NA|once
TGTGCCAGCAGCTTGGTGGTCCGGGCCTACGAGCAGTACTTC
CASSLVVRAYEQYF
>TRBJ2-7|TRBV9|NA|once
TGTGCCAGCAGCAGTAGTGGCGGGGCCTCCCACGAGCAGTACTTC
CASSSSGGASHEQYF
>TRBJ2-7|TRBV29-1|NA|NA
TGCAGCGTTGAATACCGGGACCGACTATCCTACGAGCAGTACTTC
CSVEYRDRLSYEQYF
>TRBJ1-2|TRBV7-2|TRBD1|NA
TGTGCCAGCAGCTGGAGGGGGGACAGCTATGGCTACACCTTC
CASSWRGDSYGYTF
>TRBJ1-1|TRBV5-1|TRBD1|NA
TGCGCCAGCAGCTCCGACAGGGGCCCCAACACTGAAGCTTTCTTT
CASSSDRGPNTEAFF
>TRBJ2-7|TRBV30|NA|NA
TGTGCCTCCACCGACAGGACCAGCTCCTACGAGCAGTACTTC
CASTDRTSSYEQYF
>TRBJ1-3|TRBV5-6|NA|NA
TGTGCCAGCAGCCGGCGCGGTCCGGCAGGAAACACCATATATTTT
CASSRRGPAGNTIYF
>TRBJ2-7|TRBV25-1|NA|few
TGTGCCAGCAGTACCCTGCCCTACGAGCAGTACTTC
CASSTLPYEQYF